This note documents a single T cell receptor (beta chain) sequence. This sample is part of a study of beta chain features in type 1 diabetes. All of the isolated RNA was reverse transcribed, so expressed TCRB transcripts were sequenced. The table came from immunoSEQ multiplex PCR; TCRdb's copy has only in-frame clones and leaves some out. This repertoire shows around 430,000 clones, approximately 30% found once; its top ten account for more than 0.055%. The CDR3 spans 15 residues. V shed 2 bases and J 4 bases; nucleotides not matched to a gene: 7. Germline assignment: CDR1 MDHEN and CDR2 SYDVKM. The chain couples TRBV28 to TRBJ2-7; 8 bases fit TRBD1. Sequencing was carried out using naive CD4+ T cells from blood. The sequence was obtained from a man younger than 35 in good health. This chain's CDR3 is CASSLLTGQEYEQYF. The CDR3 DNA is TGTGCCAGCAGTTTACTTACGGGACAGGAGTACGAGCAGTACTTC. Variable domain in full (rest from reference TRBV28 and TRBJ2-7): DVKVTQSSRYLVKRTGEKVFLECVQDMDHENMFWYRQDPGLGLRLIYFSYDVKMKEKGDIPEGYSVSREKKERFSLILESASTNQTSMYLCASSLLTGQEYEQYFGPGTRLTVT.